The TCR beta chain under discussion was sequenced for a study of OX40 agonist ivuxolimab in advanced cancers. General observations from the study: The CD4+ and CD8+ T cells in the blood had expanded clonally by week 6 at 0.1 to 3.0 mg/kg.

Repertoires were generated with immunoSEQ multiplex PCR, while TCRdb's copy carries only in-frame clones and drops some. This table has approximately 72,000 clones, 88% appearing once. Concerning this clone: Its antigen is not known.

This TCR came from an adult with an advanced solid tumor such as melanoma, head and neck, liver or kidney cancer. Sequenced here: CD4+ or CD8+ T cells sorted from blood, sampled in a trial of the OX40 agonist ivuxolimab.

The CDR3 loop is CASSMVGNNYGYTF. CDR3 bases: TGTGCCAGTAGTATGGTGGGCAACAACTATGGCTACACCTTC. The chain couples TRBV19 to TRBJ1-2; no firm D call. Germline V gene data show CDR1 as LNHDA and CDR2 as SQIVND (reference sequence). The CDR3 length is 14 residues. V shed 3 bases and J shed 2 bases, with 10 bases lying between them.